The 12 T cell receptor beta chains below were found in one sample sequenced in a study of blood T cell repertoires in COVID-19. Here immunoSEQ multiplex PCR was the method, and the copy in TCRdb shows in-frame clones only, minus some. The table has 400,000 or so clones, around nine tenths seen once. Sequenced material: peripheral blood. These receptors originate from a woman in her 40s with COVID-19, enrolled during active disease.

This chain connects TRBV5-4 to TRBJ2-6, with D possibly being TRBD1 (6 bases). From germline, CDR1 is SGHNT and CDR2 YYREEE (reference sequence). Trimming took 0 bases from V and 0 from J, leaving 16 bases between them. CDR3 length: 19 amino acids. The chain's CDR3 is CASSLEFTGKVSGANVLTF. The CDR3 DNA follows: TGTGCCAGCAGCTTGGAGTTTACAGGGAAGGTCTCTGGGGCCAACGTCCTGACTTTC.

V is TRBV7-2 and J is TRBJ1-2, with 12 bases identical to TRBD1. Germline CDR1 and CDR2: SGHTA and FQGNSA. The CDR3 consists of 17 residues. V trimming: 1 base; J trimming: 2 bases; junction bases outside the gene matches: 5. CDR3 region: CASSLGSGTGGNYGYTF. In nucleotides, the CDR3 is TGTGCCAGCAGCTTAGGGTCTGGGACAGGGGGCAACTATGGCTACACCTTC. Filled out from reference TRBV7-2 and TRBJ1-2, the complete variable domain reads GAGVSQSPSNKVTEKGKDVELRCDPISGHTALYWYRQSLGQGLEFLIYFQGNSAPDKSGLPSDRFSAERTGGSVSTLTIQRTQQEDSAVYLCASSLGSGTGGNYGYTFGSGTRLTVV.

This clone was seen more than once but under ten times. This chain links TRBV4-3 with TRBJ1-1; no clear D gene. Trimming removed 1 base from V and 8 bases from J, with 11 bases in between. The CDR3 has 13 amino acids. The germline gives CDR1 LGHNA, CDR2 YSLEER. The CDR3 region is CASSQALAYEAFF. Written as DNA, the CDR3 is TGCGCCAGCAGCCAAGCTCTGGCATACGAAGCTTTCTTT.

This CDR3 is CASSSDPGTSTDTQYF. DNA for the CDR3: TGTGCCAGCAGCTCCGATCCAGGGACTAGCACAGATACGCAGTATTTT. The chain is built from TRBV7-8 and TRBJ2-3, with D possibly matching TRBD2 (6 bases). Trimming took 4 bases from V and 0 from J, leaving 14 bases between them. Germline CDR1 SGHVS, CDR2 FQNEAQ. This CDR3 has 16 amino acids.

This chain uses TRBV9 with TRBJ2-5; 8 bases line up with TRBD2. This CDR3 spans 16 amino acids. With 4 bases clipped from V and 5 bases from J, the junction kept 13 bases outside the gene matches. CDR1 is SGDLS and CDR2 is YYNGEE in the germline V gene. CDR3 in amino acids: CASSPIAGTYKETQYF. CDR3 sequence (DNA): TGTGCCAGCAGCCCCATAGCGGGAACCTACAAGGAGACCCAGTACTTC.

The V and J genes are TRBV19 and TRBJ2-1; D gene uncertain. The germline V gene has CDR1 LNHDA and CDR2 SQIVND (reference sequence). V was trimmed by 10 bases and J by 3 bases, leaving 7 bases between them. The CDR3 totals 11 residues. The CDR3 loop reads CATEDYNEQFF. CDR3 coding DNA: TGTGCCACCGAGGACTACAATGAGCAGTTCTTC. The variable domain in full, completed from reference TRBV19 and TRBJ2-1, reads DGGITQSPKYLFRKEGQNVTLSCEQNLNHDAMYWYRQDPGQGLRLIYYSQIVNDFQKGDIAEGYSVSREKKESFPLTVTSAQKNPTAFYLCATEDYNEQFFGPGTRLTVL.

The genes are TRBV12-3 or TRBV12-4 and TRBJ2-4, with TRBD1 identical over 8 bases. The V and J ends lost 6 bases and 13 bases, in that order; junction bases with no gene match: 8. The CDR3 contains 12 residues. The CDR3 spells CASRYRGSGQYF. CDR3 coding DNA: TGTGCCAGCAGATACAGGGGGTCGGGGCAGTACTTC.

The chain couples TRBV7-2 to TRBJ1-1; 9 bases match TRBD1. Germline V gene lookup returns CDR1 SGHTA and CDR2 FQGNSA. Trimming took 5 bases from V and 4 from J; bases not matched to a gene: 8. CDR3 length: 15 amino acids. The CDR3 loop is CASSDQPGQGTEAFF. In DNA, the CDR3 is TGTGCCAGCAGCGATCAGCCGGGACAGGGCACTGAAGCTTTCTTT.

J is TRBJ2-7 and V is TRBV5-5; a possible D gene is TRBD1 (5 bases). V gave up 4 bases and J gave up 3 bases, with 14 bases separating them. The CDR3 has 14 amino acids. Germline V gives CDR1 SGHKS, CDR2 YYEKEE (reference sequence). CDR3 residues: CASSPSARDYEQYF. CDR3 DNA sequence: TGTGCCAGCAGCCCTTCGGCCAGGGACTACGAGCAGTACTTC.

This sequence joins TRBV7-3 and TRBJ2-2; 7 nucleotides match TRBD1. The V gene's germline CDR1 is SGHTA and CDR2 FQGTGA. Trimming removed 1 base from V and 2 bases from J; junction bases left unmatched: 4. The CDR3 contains 16 residues. DNA for the CDR3: TGTGCCAGCAGCTTAATAGGGGGCGCCAACACCGGGGAGCTGTTTTTT. The encoded protein is CASSLIGGANTGELFF.

The chain uses TRBV30 and TRBJ2-3, with 10 bases fitting TRBD2. The CDR3 has 16 amino acids. After removal of 5 bases from V and 6 bases from J, the junction contained 14 bases not matched to a gene. From germline, CDR1 is GTSNPN and CDR2 SVGIG (reference sequence). The CDR3 sequence: CAWALASGSLVDTQYF. Written as DNA, the CDR3 is TGTGCCTGGGCCTTGGCTAGCGGGAGTTTGGTGGATACGCAGTATTTT.

The chain recombines TRBV6-2 or TRBV6-3 with TRBJ2-5, with D perhaps matching TRBD2 (5 bases). Per the germline V gene, CDR1 is MNHEY and CDR2 is SVGEGT. The CDR3 runs 15 residues. Trimming took 6 bases from V and 2 from J, leaving 16 bases between them. The DNA of the CDR3 is TGTGCCAGCAGCAGGCCCTGGGGAGTACAAGAGACCCAGTACTTC. Translation: CASSRPWGVQETQYF.